This TCR beta chain emerged from a study of Tregs in tolerant kidney transplant recipients. The data were produced by immunoSEQ multiplex PCR, yet TCRdb's version contains in-frame clones alone and is incomplete. The sample lists about 64,000 clones; around 87% were seen once. Recipients received nonmyeloablative bone marrow transplants from related graft donors, with transient mixed chimerism. CDR1 and CDR2 (germline): MNHNY, SVGAGI (reference sequence). With V trimmed by 2 bases and J by 14 bases, 6 bases remained unmatched. This CDR3 has 14 amino acids. General study results and limits: No direct test of biological reproducibility was done here. Nucleotide sequences could not be compared across some patients' samples due to primer changes.

In regard to this clone: As yet, its antigen is unknown.

This receptor was identified in a human patient who received a combined kidney and bone marrow transplant. Some T cells may arise from the graft donor. This rearrangement joins TRBV6-6 to TRBJ2-1, with 13 nucleotides matching TRBD2. Here the sequenced sample was CD4+ T cells from blood (PBMCs), taken 6 months after the transplant. The CDR3 sequence: CASSYELAGGPEFF. The CDR3, as DNA: TGTGCCAGCAGTTACGAACTAGCGGGAGGGCCGGAGTTCTTC.